This T cell receptor beta chain was observed in a study of T-cell memory formation after mild COVID-19. Whole-study context: Among the donors, TCR clusters were largely specific to each donor. Study observations and caveats: Pre-infection memory carried some responding clones, suggesting that cross-reactive memory joined.

TCRdb re-called the 5' RACE reads with MiXCR, one entry per CDR3 protein. The profile shows fewer than 400,000 distinct CDR3 sequences, more than 15% of them singletons. Germline CDR1 is SGHRS and CDR2 is YFSETQ. Trimming left V 4 bases short and J 5 bases short, with 10 bases between. This CDR3 is built from 13 residues. For this clonotype: Antigen: not known.

The chain couples TRBV5-1 to TRBJ1-5; D uncertain. Sequenced input: PBMCs or a T cell subset sorted from them (not recorded which). The TCR sequence derives from a man between 18 and 29 years old who had mild COVID-19 (a few samples of this study predate the infection). Cell type and time point are not known. CDR3 amino acids: CASSILGDQPQHF. CDR3 sequence (DNA): TGCGCCAGCAGCATCTTGGGCGATCAGCCCCAGCATTTT.